The 30 T cell receptor beta chains below come from one sample, sequenced in a study of Ad26.COV2.S vaccination and SARS-CoV-2 variants. Profiled with immunoSEQ multiplex PCR; TCRdb holds only in-frame clones, not every one. This sample has some 320,000 clones, with around four fifths found just once. Documented treatment: 15 to 20 received Ad26.COV2.S at low or high dose, single or two shots; 5 received placebo; per-sample allocation not given. Sampling was performed 63 days after the first vaccine or placebo injection. Sequencing was performed on peripheral blood, taken in a trial of Ad26.COV2.S vaccine versus placebo. These receptors were taken from a person aged 18-65 years who received the Ad26.COV2.S COVID-19 vaccine or a placebo.

The CDR3 coding sequence is TGTGCCAGCAGCTCCGCTCTTTTTAAAGCTTTCTTT. This codes for CASSSALFKAFF. This chain joins TRBV7-9 and TRBJ1-1; unclear D gene. Trimming took off 4 bases at V and 9 bases at J, with 12 bases between the two ends. Germline CDR1 is SEHNR and CDR2 is FQNEAQ (reference sequence). The CDR3 contains 12 residues.

As concerns this clone: At the DNA level, this CDR3 is encoded by other sequences in the same sample as well. V usage is TRBV15 and J usage is TRBJ1-5; D is unclear. The CDR3 totals 14 residues. Germline V gene lookup returns CDR1 LNHNV and CDR2 YYDKDF (reference sequence). Trimming took off 0 bases at V and 2 bases at J, with 5 bases between the two ends. CDR3 nucleotide sequence: TGTGCCACCAGCAGAGATCGCGGCAATCAGCCCCAGCATTTT. It translates to CATSRDRGNQPQHF.

A word on this clone: The identical CDR3 is also encoded by other nucleotide sequences in the sample. This chain links TRBV4-1 with TRBJ2-5; D is tentatively TRBD1 or TRBD2 (5 bases each). The germline V gene has CDR1 MGHRA and CDR2 YSYEKL. The V end was cut by 1 base, the J end by 4 bases, with 7 bases between. CDR3 length: 13 residues. The CDR3 is CASSQVGVETQYF. The CDR3 DNA reads as TGCGCCAGCAGCCAAGTGGGGGTAGAGACCCAGTACTTC.

In regard to this clone: The sample contains more than one DNA sequence encoding this CDR3. The chain employs TRBV5-1 and TRBJ2-7; possible D gene TRBD1, 5 bases. The CDR3 is 14 amino acids. Germline lookup yields CDR1 SGHRS and CDR2 YFSETQ. The V and J ends lost 0 bases and 0 bases respectively, with 7 bases between them. CDR3 in amino acids: CASSLGQGSYEQYF. CDR3 DNA sequence: TGCGCCAGCAGCTTGGGGCAGGGCTCCTACGAGCAGTACTTC.

This chain links TRBV7-2 with TRBJ2-7, with a possible D match to TRBD2 (6 bases). V lost 1 base and J 4 bases, leaving 11 bases between the germline ends. This CDR3 contains 14 residues. CDR1 and CDR2 from the germline V gene are SGHTA and FQGNSA. In DNA, the CDR3 is TGTGCCAGCAGCTTAGTGGGGGGAATATACGAGCAGTACTTC. Translating it yields CASSLVGGIYEQYF.

V is TRBV12-5 and J is TRBJ1-1; D is possibly TRBD1 (6 bases). This CDR3 region has 14 residues. V was trimmed by 6 bases and J by 0 bases, leaving 11 bases between them. Germline CDR1 is LGHNT and CDR2 is FRNRAP. Here the CDR3 reads CASGLGQLNTEAFF. The CDR3 DNA sequence: TGTGCTAGTGGGTTAGGACAGCTGAACACTGAAGCTTTCTTT.

This chain connects TRBV2 to TRBJ1-1, with a tentative D call TRBD1 (6 bases). Trimming took 5 bases from V and 0 from J, leaving 16 bases between them. CDR3 length equals 16 residues. Germline CDR1 SNHLY, CDR2 FYNNEI. CDR3 in DNA: TGTGCCAGCAGTCATCTACAGGGATTCATGAACACTGAAGCTTTCTTT. Amino acid sequence: CASSHLQGFMNTEAFF.

The chain carries TRBV10-1 and TRBJ1-5; weak D call: TRBD1 (5 bases). Germline lookup yields CDR1 WNHNN and CDR2 SYGVQD (reference sequence). With 4 bases removed from V and 0 bases from J, the gap between germline ends came to 13 bases. CDR3 length equals 16 residues. CDR3: CASSAWGRDSNQPQHF. CDR3 in DNA: TGCGCCAGCAGTGCCTGGGGGAGGGATAGCAATCAGCCCCAGCATTTT.

The V and J genes are TRBV19 and TRBJ1-3; maybe TRBD1 (5 bases). With 0 bases removed from V and 0 bases from J, the gap between germline ends came to 9 bases. Germline CDR1 and CDR2: LNHDA and SQIVND (reference sequence). The CDR3 loop spans 16 amino acids. The CDR3 nucleotides are TGTGCCAGTAGTATAGAAGGGGCCAGCTCTGGAAACACCATATATTTT. It translates to CASSIEGASSGNTIYF. Variable domain in full (rest from reference TRBV19 and TRBJ1-3): DGGITQSPKYLFRKEGQNVTLSCEQNLNHDAMYWYRQDPGQGLRLIYYSQIVNDFQKGDIAEGYSVSREKKESFPLTVTSAQKNPTAFYLCASSIEGASSGNTIYFGEGSWLTVV.

This clone was seen at least ten times. J is TRBJ1-5 and V is TRBV6-4, with a possible D match to TRBD1 (5 bases). The CDR3 is 14 amino acids. Germline V gene sequence: CDR1 MRHNA, CDR2 SNTAGT. The V end lost 0 bases, the J end lost 4 bases, and 7 bases lay between the germline ends. The CDR3 reads CASSDSAGNQPQHF. CDR3 bases: TGTGCCAGCAGTGACTCGGCAGGGAATCAGCCCCAGCATTTT.

The gene calls are TRBV7-3 and TRBJ1-1, with D uncertain. This CDR3 spans 13 amino acids. V dropped 2 bases and J dropped 1 base, with 5 bases sitting between them. Germline V gene lookup returns CDR1 SGHTA and CDR2 FQGTGA. As DNA, the CDR3 is TGTGCCAGCAGCTTAGGTCAGAACACTGAAGCTTTCTTT. As protein: CASSLGQNTEAFF.

The rearrangement uses TRBV10-3 and TRBJ1-5; possible D gene TRBD1, 5 bases. CDR3 length equals 13 residues. V lost 8 bases to trimming and J lost 0 bases, with 8 bases between them. Germline V CDR1 and CDR2: ENHRY, SYGVKD. CDR3 residues: CAIGGFSNQPQHF. The CDR3 DNA follows: TGTGCCATCGGGGGGTTTAGCAATCAGCCCCAGCATTTT.

V and J are TRBV5-5 and TRBJ1-3; D remains ambiguous. Trimming removed 1 base at V and 0 bases at J, with 5 bases between. This CDR3 comprises 14 residues. CDR1 is SGHKS and CDR2 is YYEKEE in the germline V gene (reference sequence). CDR3 protein: CASSLRSSGNTIYF. The CDR3 region has the DNA TGTGCCAGCAGCTTGCGGTCCTCTGGAAACACCATATATTTT.

There are a few counts of this clone. The V call is TRBV2, the J call TRBJ2-5; D unresolved. From germline, CDR1 is SNHLY and CDR2 FYNNEI. The V end lost 7 bases, the J end lost 0 bases, and 9 bases lay between the germline ends. The CDR3 covers 13 residues. CDR3 sequence: CASMAGHQETQYF. CDR3 DNA sequence: TGTGCCAGCATGGCAGGACACCAAGAGACCCAGTACTTC.

V usage is TRBV3-1 (or the pseudogene TRBV3-2) and J usage is TRBJ2-2; 10 nucleotides line up with TRBD2. The CDR3 length is 17 residues. Trimming at V came to 1 base and at J to 4 bases, leaving 6 bases not matched to a gene. Germline V gene data show CDR1 as LGHDT and CDR2 as YNNKEL (reference sequence). For the CDR3, the DNA is TGTGCCAGCAGCCAAGCAAAGCGGGGGGGCACCACCGGGGAGCTGTTTTTT. It yields the protein CASSQAKRGGTTGELFF.

The chain joins TRBV10-2 to TRBJ2-3; maybe TRBD2 (5 bases). Looked up from germline, CDR1 is WSHSY and CDR2 is SAAADI. The V end was cut by 3 bases, the J end by 3 bases, with 19 bases between. The CDR3 loop spans 17 amino acids. The CDR3 loop is CASSDVLASGRTDTQYF. For the CDR3, the DNA is TGCGCCAGCAGTGACGTTCTAGCCTCTGGAAGGACAGATACGCAGTATTTT.

The V and J genes are TRBV18 and TRBJ2-5; D perhaps matches TRBD1 (6 bases). The CDR3 totals 13 residues. Germline loops: CDR1 KGHSH, CDR2 LQKENI. Deletions cut 6 bases from V and 4 bases from J, with 12 bases between. The CDR3 sequence: CASSTGIIETQYF. The CDR3 coding sequence is TGTGCCAGCTCTACAGGGATTATAGAGACCCAGTACTTC.

This chain uses TRBV11-3 with TRBJ1-4; 8 nucleotides align to TRBD1. Germline CDR1 SGHNT, CDR2 YENEEA. V gave up 2 bases and J gave up 4 bases; unmatched junction bases: 3. The CDR3 sequence is 15 residues long. In nucleotides, the CDR3 is TGTGCCAGCAGCTTAACAGGGGGAAGTAATGAAAAACTGTTTTTT. It yields the protein CASSLTGGSNEKLFF.

The chain joins TRBV25-1 to TRBJ2-5; maybe TRBD2 (5 bases). Looked up from germline, CDR1 is MGHDK and CDR2 is SYGVNS. V was cut by 4 bases and J by 3 bases, with 15 bases left in between. The CDR3 spans 15 residues. The DNA for the CDR3 is TGTGCCAGCAGTGTGGGTAGCGCGCCCGAAGAGACCCAGTACTTC. As protein: CASSVGSAPEETQYF.

This rearrangement joins TRBV5-4 to TRBJ2-1; 8 bases line up with TRBD1. CDR1 and CDR2 (germline): SGHNT, YYREEE (reference sequence). The CDR3 extends over 15 amino acids. V gave up 4 bases and J gave up 6 bases; unmatched junction bases: 9. The CDR3, as DNA: TGTGCCAGCAGCCAGACAGGGGAGATGTTCAATGAGCAGTTCTTC. This codes for CASSQTGEMFNEQFF.

As to this clone: This sample also contains other DNA sequences that code for the same CDR3. V usage is TRBV6-1 and J usage is TRBJ2-5; unclear D gene. Germline CDR1 is MNHNS and CDR2 is SASEGT. This CDR3 spans 11 amino acids. With 2 bases removed from V and 5 bases from J, the gap between germline ends came to 3 bases. Here the CDR3 DNA reads TGTGCCAGCAGTGAATTGGAGACCCAGTACTTC. The encoded protein is CASSELETQYF.

The chain's CDR3 is CASSALTNTGELFF. CDR3 in DNA: TGTGCCAGCAGCGCACTTACGAACACCGGGGAGCTGTTTTTT. This chain joins TRBV9 and TRBJ2-2; D not certain. Germline V lookup: CDR1 SGDLS, CDR2 YYNGEE. V was pared by 3 bases and J by 0 bases, with 6 bases between. CDR3 length: 14 residues.

V is TRBV2 and J is TRBJ2-1; 7 bases match TRBD2. The junction had 5 bases not matched to a gene; V was cut back by 3 bases and J by 3 bases. This CDR3 comprises 15 residues. CDR1 is SNHLY, CDR2 FYNNEI, per germline. Written as DNA, the CDR3 is TGTGCCAGCAGTGAGAGTAGGACTAGCTACAATGAGCAGTTCTTC. Protein: CASSESRTSYNEQFF.

This chain joins TRBV6-2 or TRBV6-3 and TRBJ2-1; TRBD1 matches 8 bases. Germline-derived CDR1 and CDR2 are MNHEY and SVGEGT. The CDR3 spans 12 residues. The junction had 4 bases not matched to a gene; V was cut back by 6 bases and J by 9 bases. The CDR3: CASSTGGSEQFF. DNA for the CDR3: TGTGCCAGCAGCACAGGGGGGAGTGAGCAGTTCTTC.

The chain carries TRBV6-6 and TRBJ2-2; D ambiguous. CDR1 is MNHNY and CDR2 is SVGAGI in the germline V gene (reference sequence). This CDR3 has 13 residues. V shed 6 bases and J shed 0 bases, with 5 bases lying between them. CDR3: CASSRPNTGELFF. The CDR3 region has the DNA TGTGCCAGCAGCCGACCGAACACCGGGGAGCTGTTTTTT.

This sequence joins TRBV4-1 and TRBJ2-2; D perhaps matches TRBD1 (6 bases). Trimming left V 5 bases short and J 5 bases short, with 18 bases between. There are 16 residues in the CDR3. Germline assignment: CDR1 MGHRA and CDR2 YSYEKL. CDR3 region: CASSATGPARTGELFF. CDR3 in DNA: TGCGCCAGCAGCGCCACAGGGCCGGCGAGAACCGGGGAGCTGTTTTTT.

The chain combines TRBV7-2 with TRBJ1-1; 7 bases line up with TRBD1. The junction had 5 bases not matched to a gene; V was cut back by 4 bases and J by 0 bases. The germline CDR1 and CDR2 sequences are SGHTA and FQGNSA. This CDR3 has 15 residues. The CDR3 nucleotides read TGTGCCAGCAGCTGGTACAGGGGCATGAACACTGAAGCTTTCTTT. Protein: CASSWYRGMNTEAFF.

This clone was seen many times. Other DNA sequences in the same sample also yield this CDR3. The chain combines TRBV25-1 with TRBJ1-3; D gene unclear. CDR1 is MGHDK and CDR2 is SYGVNS in the germline V gene. The CDR3 extends over 13 amino acids. V lost 4 bases and J 4 bases, leaving 8 bases between the germline ends. The CDR3 loop reads CASSVRAGNTIYF. CDR3 nucleotide sequence: TGTGCCAGCAGTGTTAGGGCAGGAAACACCATATATTTT.

The chain couples TRBV27 to TRBJ2-7; 9 nucleotides match TRBD1. The CDR3 length is 14 residues. Per the germline V gene, CDR1 is MNHEY and CDR2 is SMNVEV (reference sequence). The junction had 7 bases not matched to a gene; V was cut back by 8 bases and J by 2 bases. CDR3 DNA sequence: TGTGCCAGCCTACACAACAGGGGGCCCTACGAGCAGTACTTC. This encodes CASLHNRGPYEQYF.

This clone was observed a few times. The chain links TRBV19 to TRBJ1-6, with a possible D match to TRBD1 (5 bases). Per germline, CDR1 LNHDA and CDR2 SQIVND (reference sequence). The CDR3 consists of 15 residues. Trimming removed 3 bases from V and 5 bases from J, with 11 bases in between. CDR3 protein: CASSIDSLNNSPLHF. CDR3 in DNA: TGTGCCAGTAGTATCGACAGCTTAAATAATTCACCCCTCCACTTT.